This section outlines one T cell receptor (beta chain) sequence together with its context. Antigen unknown. The CDR3 is made up of 15 amino acids. Germline V gene lookup returns CDR1 SGHRS and CDR2 YFSETQ. After removal of 1 base from V and 4 bases from J, the junction contained 1 base not matched to a gene. These data belong to a study of cytomegalovirus exposure and HLA in healthy donors. Findings and limits, study-wide: In a later analysis, parvovirus B19, influenza, CMV and Epstein-Barr virus appeared linked to several top co-occurrence clusters.

PCR used 60 Vbeta primers and 13 Jbeta primers. Method: immunoSEQ multiplex PCR; TCRdb's copy keeps in-frame clones and lacks some. Here the sample table reports 20,000 to 25,000 clones. This receptor was taken from a man aged 55 to 69 in good health and CMV-seropositive. This chain uses TRBV5-1 with TRBJ2-3; 12 bases fit TRBD2. The source material was PBMCs. The CDR3, as DNA: TGCGCCAGCAGCTTGCTAGCGGGAGGGGCAGATACGCAGTATTTT. It translates to CASSLLAGGADTQYF.